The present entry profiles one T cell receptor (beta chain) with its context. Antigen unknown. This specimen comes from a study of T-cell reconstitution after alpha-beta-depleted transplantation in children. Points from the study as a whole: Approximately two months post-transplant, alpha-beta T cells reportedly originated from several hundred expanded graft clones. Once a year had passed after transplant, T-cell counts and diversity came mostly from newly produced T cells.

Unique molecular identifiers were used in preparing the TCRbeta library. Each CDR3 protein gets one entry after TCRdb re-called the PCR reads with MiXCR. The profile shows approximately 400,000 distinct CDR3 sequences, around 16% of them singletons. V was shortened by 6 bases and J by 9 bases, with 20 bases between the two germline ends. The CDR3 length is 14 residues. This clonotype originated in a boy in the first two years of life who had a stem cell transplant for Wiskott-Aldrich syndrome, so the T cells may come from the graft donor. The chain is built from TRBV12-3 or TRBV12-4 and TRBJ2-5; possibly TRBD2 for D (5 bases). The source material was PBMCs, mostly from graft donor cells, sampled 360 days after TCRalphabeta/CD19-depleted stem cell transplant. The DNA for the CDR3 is TGTGCCAGCAGCGTCCTCCTTTTAGCGTCGGCCCAGTACTTC. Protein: CASSVLLLASAQYF.